This T cell receptor (beta chain) stems from a study of T cell changes during pregnancy in multiple sclerosis. This clone was observed a few times. Trimming left V 1 base short and J 7 bases short, with 10 bases between. Germline CDR1 is SNHLY and CDR2 is FYNNEI. The CDR3 totals 13 residues. The table came from immunoSEQ multiplex PCR; TCRdb's copy has only in-frame clones and leaves some out. This sample has just under 65,000 clones, with 91% found just once. The material was peripheral blood, obtained in the third trimester of pregnancy. The J gene is TRBJ1-1, the V gene TRBV2; D gene unclear. This receptor was identified in a female donor in good health, enrolled as a control in a pregnancy study. CDR3 protein: CASSEEQLFEAFF. CDR3 coding DNA: TGTGCCAGCAGTGAAGAACAGTTATTTGAAGCTTTCTTT.